The 4 T cell receptor beta chains given below trace back to one sample, sequenced in a study of cytomegalovirus exposure and HLA in healthy donors. The PCR used 60 Vbeta and 13 Jbeta primers. Assay used: immunoSEQ multiplex PCR; TCRdb lists only in-frame clones, some missing. Seen here are about 120,000 clones, about three quarters observed once, and the top ten hold approximately 0.97%. Sequenced sample: PBMCs. These receptors all stem from a human donor in good health.

The chain links TRBV6-5 to TRBJ1-5, with a tentative D call TRBD1 (6 bases). The germline CDR1 and CDR2 sequences are MNHEY and SVGAGI. This CDR3 region has 14 residues. The V gene lost 4 bases and the J gene lost 10 bases, with 17 bases spanning the gap. CDR3 DNA: TGTGCCAGCAGTTCCGAACAGGGACGGGAACCCCAGCATTTT. Amino acid sequence: CASSSEQGREPQHF.

The rearrangement links TRBV15 to TRBJ2-1, with TRBD1 matching 12 bases. The germline gives CDR1 LNHNV, CDR2 YYDKDF (reference sequence). This CDR3 spans 15 amino acids. The V segment lost 5 bases and the J segment 8 bases; nucleotides outside the gene matches: 7. The CDR3 loop reads CATSGDRGLYDEQFF. The CDR3 DNA sequence: TGTGCCACCAGCGGGGACAGGGGGCTATATGATGAGCAGTTCTTC.

The chain joins TRBV29-1 to TRBJ1-2, with TRBD1 matching 7 bases. The CDR3 is made up of 13 amino acids. With 0 bases clipped from V and 6 bases from J, the junction kept 4 bases outside the gene matches. CDR1 SQVTM and CDR2 ANQGSEA come from the germline V gene. The CDR3 DNA sequence: TGCAGCGTTGAAGAATATCAGGGGGATGGCTACACCTTC. Translating it yields CSVEEYQGDGYTF.

CDR3 in amino acids: CASSAPGTGLREKLFF. The CDR3 bases are TGTGCCAGCAGTGCCCCCGGGACAGGGCTGCGGGAAAAACTGTTTTTT. V usage is TRBV28 and J usage is TRBJ1-4; 9 bases fit TRBD1. J was trimmed by 8 bases and V by 5 bases; bases with no gene match: 12. From germline, CDR1 is MDHEN and CDR2 SYDVKM. CDR3 length: 16 amino acids.